This passage covers 28 T cell receptor beta chains from one sample sequenced in a study of blood T cell repertoires in COVID-19. Produced via immunoSEQ multiplex PCR; TCRdb's table is partial and in-frame only. The repertoire holds approximately 97,000 clones, with under 85% as singletons. The sample taken for sequencing was peripheral blood. Every receptor here comes from a human donor in a cohort sampled during active COVID-19.

This clone was observed a single time. V and J are TRBV7-2 and TRBJ2-3; D perhaps matches TRBD2 (6 bases). Germline-derived CDR1 and CDR2 are SGHTA and FQGNSA. The CDR3 has 14 residues. Trimming shortened V by 6 bases and J by 5 bases, and 15 bases separated the two germline ends. In DNA, the CDR3 is TGTGCCAGCAGGAGACCTAGCGTGGGAGATACGCAGTATTTT. Its translation is CASRRPSVGDTQYF.

The chain recombines TRBV7-9 with TRBJ1-4, with D unclear. Germline-derived CDR1 and CDR2 are SEHNR and FQNEAQ (reference sequence). The CDR3 contains 13 residues. Trimming removed 5 bases at V and 5 bases at J, with 9 bases between. The CDR3 DNA reads TGTGCCAGCAGCCGCGGGGTCAATGAAAAACTGTTTTTT. Translating it yields CASSRGVNEKLFF.

The gene calls are TRBV18 and TRBJ1-1, with a possible D match to TRBD1 (6 bases). The CDR3 spans 15 residues. V gave up 3 bases and J gave up 0 bases, with 11 bases separating them. CDR1 is KGHSH, CDR2 LQKENI, per germline. The CDR3 nucleotides read TGTGCCAGCTCACCGGGGGCAGATATGAACACTGAAGCTTTCTTT. The encoded protein is CASSPGADMNTEAFF.

A single count supports this clone. V gene TRBV5-4 combines with J gene TRBJ1-1; D might be TRBD1 (5 bases). CDR1 and CDR2 (germline): SGHNT, YYREEE (reference sequence). The CDR3 extends over 15 amino acids. V was pared by 7 bases and J by 5 bases, with 21 bases between. This chain's CDR3 is CASAGGVGSGTEAFF. DNA of the CDR3: TGTGCCAGCGCCGGGGGGGTAGGTAGCGGGACTGAAGCTTTCTTT. Full variable domain (missing parts from reference TRBV5-4 and TRBJ1-1): ETGVTQSPTHLIKTRGQQVTLRCSSQSGHNTVSWYQQALGQGPQFIFQYYREEENGRGNFPPRFSGLQFPNYSSELNVNALELDDSALYLCASAGGVGSGTEAFFGQGTRLTVV.

V gene TRBV29-1 combines with J gene TRBJ1-1, with 8 bases identical to TRBD1. Germline CDR1 reads SQVTM; CDR2 reads ANQGSEA. Losses at the gene ends were 4 bases for V and 1 base for J; bases not matched to a gene: 5. The CDR3 totals 14 residues. Here the CDR3 DNA reads TGCAGCGTTGCCGGACAGGGAGGGAACACTGAAGCTTTCTTT. Protein product: CSVAGQGGNTEAFF.

This chain uses TRBV2 with TRBJ2-7, with D possibly TRBD2 on 8 matching bases. V dropped 8 bases and J dropped 0 bases, with 17 bases sitting between them. The CDR3 totals 15 residues. From germline, CDR1 is SNHLY and CDR2 FYNNEI. CDR3 residues: CASGTAGALSYEQYF. CDR3 DNA sequence: TGTGCCAGCGGGACAGCGGGGGCCCTCTCCTACGAGCAGTACTTC.

This sequence joins TRBV9 and TRBJ2-3, with D perhaps matching TRBD2 (6 bases). This CDR3 has 15 residues. The germline CDR1 and CDR2 sequences are SGDLS and YYNGEE. Trimming removed 0 bases from V and 2 bases from J, with 10 bases in between. The CDR3 loop is CASSVEPGLTDTQYF. The CDR3, as DNA: TGTGCCAGCAGCGTAGAGCCGGGACTCACAGATACGCAGTATTTT.

This clone was detected only a few times. The V gene is TRBV7-6, the J gene TRBJ2-1; the match to TRBD2 covers 10 bases. CDR1 and CDR2 from the germline V gene are SGHVS and FNYEAQ. This CDR3 has 13 amino acids. Trimming took 5 bases from V and 12 from J; bases not matched to a gene: 7. This CDR3 reads CASSRASGRSQFF. The CDR3 region has the DNA TGTGCCAGCAGCCGCGCTAGCGGGAGATCGCAGTTCTTC.

The CDR3 coding sequence is TGTGCCAGCAGCTTAGGACAGAGCACAGATACGCAGTATTTT. Its translation is CASSLGQSTDTQYF. The J gene is TRBJ2-3, the V gene TRBV11-3, with a weak D call TRBD1 (5 bases). CDR3 length equals 14 residues. Germline-derived CDR1 and CDR2 are SGHNT and YENEEA. The V end lost 1 base, the J end lost 0 bases, and 5 bases lay between the germline ends. The full variable domain, with the rest looked up from reference TRBV11-3 and TRBJ2-3, is EAGVVQSPRYKIIEKKQPVAFWCNPISGHNTLYWYLQNLGQGPELLIRYENEEAVDDSQLPKDRFSAERLKGVDSTLKIQPAELGDSAVYLCASSLGQSTDTQYFGPGTRLTVL.

The chain is built from TRBV10-3 and TRBJ2-5; 7 nucleotides line up with TRBD2. The CDR3 consists of 13 residues. The germline V gene has CDR1 ENHRY and CDR2 SYGVKD. The trim removed 6 bases at V and 1 base at J, leaving 2 bases unmatched. The CDR3 loop is CAIRPSGQETQYF. CDR3 coding DNA: TGTGCCATCAGGCCTAGCGGCCAAGAGACCCAGTACTTC.

This chain connects TRBV5-1 to TRBJ2-3; D might be TRBD1 (5 bases). CDR3 length equals 16 residues. The V gene lost 7 bases and the J gene lost 0 bases, with 18 bases spanning the gap. Germline CDR1 reads SGHRS; CDR2 reads YFSETQ. CDR3 protein: CASQPRGRESTDTQYF. CDR3 bases: TGCGCCAGCCAGCCTCGAGGCAGGGAAAGCACAGATACGCAGTATTTT. Based on the CDR3 plus reference TRBV5-1 and TRBJ2-3, the full variable domain is KAGVTQTPRYLIKTRGQQVTLSCSPISGHRSVSWYQQTPGQGLQFLFEYFSETQRNKGNFPGRFSGRQFSNSRSEMNVSTLELGDSALYLCASQPRGRESTDTQYFGPGTRLTVL.

V usage is TRBV29-1 and J usage is TRBJ1-2; TRBD1 aligns across 8 bases. V lost 6 bases to trimming and J lost 4 bases; unmatched junction nucleotides: 10. Germline V gene sequence: CDR1 SQVTM, CDR2 ANQGSEA. This CDR3 comprises 14 residues. The CDR3 DNA reads as TGCAGCGTCCGAACCGGGACAGGAGCCTATGGCTACACCTTC. As protein: CSVRTGTGAYGYTF.

The chain uses TRBV7-9 and TRBJ1-2; TRBD1 agrees at 8 bases. Trimming took 3 bases from V and 7 from J; bases not matched to a gene: 10. The CDR3 sequence is 15 residues long. From germline, CDR1 is SEHNR and CDR2 FQNEAQ (reference sequence). In DNA, the CDR3 is TGTGCCAGCAGCTTTAGTAAACCGGGACAGGCTGGCTACACCTTC. Translated, it gives CASSFSKPGQAGYTF.

This chain connects TRBV20-1 to TRBJ2-1, with 7 bases fitting TRBD2. Per germline, CDR1 DFQATT and CDR2 SNEGSKA (reference sequence). CDR3 size: 14 residues. With V trimmed by 3 bases and J by 8 bases, 10 bases remained unmatched. CDR3 nucleotide sequence: TGCAGTGCTAGTTTAGCGGGTACGGTGGATGAGCAGTTCTTC. Amino acid sequence: CSASLAGTVDEQFF.

The chain couples TRBV6-2 or TRBV6-3 to TRBJ2-3; weak D call: TRBD1 (6 bases). Germline V lookup: CDR1 MNHEY, CDR2 SVGEGT. V lost 2 bases to trimming and J lost 7 bases, with 10 bases between them. The CDR3 is made up of 13 amino acids. Here the CDR3 reads CASSYPGTYTQYF. As DNA, the CDR3 is TGTGCCAGCAGTTACCCAGGGACATATACGCAGTATTTT.

This chain connects TRBV19 to TRBJ2-1; 8 nucleotides agree with TRBD1. The CDR3 spans 14 residues. Germline V gives CDR1 LNHDA, CDR2 SQIVND (reference sequence). Trimming at V came to 6 bases and at J to 6 bases, leaving 7 bases not matched to a gene. CDR3 region: CASSPDRGANEQFF. CDR3 in DNA: TGTGCCAGTAGCCCTGACAGGGGAGCCAATGAGCAGTTCTTC.

This clone appeared a few times. The chain uses TRBV7-9 and TRBJ1-3; D unclear. The CDR3 covers 16 residues. Germline V gene sequence: CDR1 SEHNR, CDR2 FQNEAQ (reference sequence). V gave up 2 bases and J gave up 0 bases, with 11 bases separating them. The CDR3 coding sequence is TGTGCCAGCAGCTTACCTCTCGGACTCTCTGGAAACACCATATATTTT. It translates to CASSLPLGLSGNTIYF. Using reference TRBV7-9 and TRBJ1-3 for the parts outside the CDR3, the full variable domain is DTGVSQNPRHKITKRGQNVTFRCDPISEHNRLYWYRQTLGQGPEFLTYFQNEAQLEKSRLLSDRFSAERPKGSFSTLEIQRTEQGDSAMYLCASSLPLGLSGNTIYFGEGSWLTVV.

This clone was seen a few times. The chain is built from TRBV7-3 and TRBJ1-2; 9 nucleotides align to TRBD1. The ends lost 5 bases at V and 8 bases at J; junction bases unmatched: 6. This CDR3 region has 13 residues. Looked up from germline, CDR1 is SGHTA and CDR2 is FQGTGA. The CDR3 DNA is TGTGCCAGCAGCCCCGGGACAGGGAAGGGCTACACCTTC. This sequence encodes CASSPGTGKGYTF.

This chain links TRBV9 with TRBJ1-4; D unresolved. Per the germline V gene, CDR1 is SGDLS and CDR2 is YYNGEE. The CDR3 contains 15 residues. Trimming shortened V by 0 bases and J by 1 base, and 7 bases separated the two germline ends. The chain's CDR3 is CASSVDPGTNEKLFF. The CDR3 DNA sequence: TGTGCCAGCAGCGTAGATCCGGGAACTAATGAAAAACTGTTTTTT. The whole variable domain, remainder taken from reference TRBV9 and TRBJ1-4, is DSGVTQTPKHLITATGQRVTLRCSPRSGDLSVYWYQQSLDQGLQFLIQYYNGEERAKGNILERFSAQQFPDLHSELNLSSLELGDSALYFCASSVDPGTNEKLFFGSGTQLSVL.

The chain combines TRBV19 with TRBJ2-6; 9 bases line up with TRBD2. Germline CDR1 LNHDA, CDR2 SQIVND (reference sequence). V lost 8 bases to trimming and J lost 4 bases; unmatched junction nucleotides: 6. The CDR3 runs 15 residues. The DNA for the CDR3 is TGTGCCAGTTGGCGGGGGGGATCCGGGGCCAACGTCCTGACTTTC. It is translated as CASWRGGSGANVLTF.

This chain links TRBV29-1 with TRBJ2-3, with a possible D match to TRBD1 (6 bases). This CDR3 comprises 13 residues. The germline V and J ends were trimmed by 5 bases and 2 bases, with 11 bases remaining between them. Germline assignment: CDR1 SQVTM and CDR2 ANQGSEA. The CDR3 bases are TGCAGCGTTATAGGACAGTCCACAGATACGCAGTATTTT. Encoded protein: CSVIGQSTDTQYF.

The rearrangement uses TRBV28 and TRBJ1-1; no clear D. The CDR3 is 12 amino acids. Germline V gives CDR1 MDHEN, CDR2 SYDVKM. V was pared by 7 bases and J by 0 bases, with 6 bases between. CDR3 DNA: TGTGCCAGCATTTACATGAACACTGAAGCTTTCTTT. Protein sequence: CASIYMNTEAFF.

The rearrangement links TRBV4-2 to TRBJ2-7; tentatively, D is TRBD2 (5 bases). The CDR3 is 15 amino acids. Germline values: CDR1 LGHNA, CDR2 YNFKEQ. The V gene lost 0 bases and the J gene lost 3 bases, with 12 bases spanning the gap. CDR3 DNA sequence: TGTGCCAGCAGCCAAGATACTAGTCCCGACTACGAGCAGTACTTC. Its protein is CASSQDTSPDYEQYF.

This chain uses TRBV10-3 with TRBJ1-5; D not resolved. Looked up from germline, CDR1 is ENHRY and CDR2 is SYGVKD. The CDR3 spans 16 residues. V shed 0 bases and J shed 2 bases, with 11 bases lying between them. The CDR3: CAISESNSGGNQPQHF. The CDR3, as DNA: TGTGCCATCAGTGAGTCGAATAGTGGTGGCAATCAGCCCCAGCATTTT.

The rearrangement links TRBV28 to TRBJ1-1; the D is unclear. The CDR3 has 13 amino acids. Between the trimmed V and J ends, which lost 3 bases and 1 base, there was a span of 6 bases. Germline assignment: CDR1 MDHEN and CDR2 SYDVKM. The CDR3 sequence is CASSFGENTEAFF. The CDR3 DNA sequence: TGTGCCAGCAGTTTTGGAGAGAACACTGAAGCTTTCTTT.

The rearrangement links TRBV25-1 to TRBJ2-2; D might be TRBD2 (7 bases). The germline V and J ends were trimmed by 5 bases and 7 bases, with 17 bases remaining between them. Germline V gene lookup returns CDR1 MGHDK and CDR2 SYGVNS. This CDR3 contains 15 residues. CDR3 nucleotides: TGTGCCAGCAGTACCAAGGGGGGGCCCGGCGGGGAGCTGTTTTTT. Protein sequence: CASSTKGGPGGELFF. The full variable domain, completed using reference TRBV25-1 and TRBJ2-2, is EADIYQTPRYLVIGTGKKITLECSQTMGHDKMYWYQQDPGMELHLIHYSYGVNSTEKGDLSSESTVSRIRTEHFPLTLESARPSHTSQYLCASSTKGGPGGELFFGEGSRLTVL.

This chain connects TRBV5-5 to TRBJ2-3, with 7 bases aligning to TRBD2. Trimming removed 2 bases from V and 2 bases from J; junction bases left unmatched: 5. The CDR3 is 15 residues long. Germline V gives CDR1 SGHKS, CDR2 YYEKEE (reference sequence). This chain's CDR3 is CASSLASGYTDTQYF. The CDR3 coding sequence is TGTGCCAGCAGCTTAGCTAGCGGATACACAGATACGCAGTATTTT.

V gene TRBV27 combines with J gene TRBJ2-7; the D is unclear. This CDR3 is built from 21 residues. Germline V lookup: CDR1 MNHEY, CDR2 SMNVEV (reference sequence). Trimming took 2 bases from V and 5 from J, leaving 34 bases between them. CDR3 region: CASSLTQVSDQSSKLVDEQYF. CDR3 sequence (DNA): TGTGCCAGCAGTTTAACGCAGGTCTCAGATCAAAGCTCTAAGTTAGTAGACGAGCAGTACTTC.